The 24 T cell receptor beta chains listed next were all sequenced from one sample in a study of shared clonotypes between healthy human individuals (TCRdb year 2020). The library was built by means of the immunoSEQ multiplex PCR assay. TCRdb provides this immuneACCESS table in a form limited to in-frame rearrangements. Some clones are lacking; in checked studies, under half of them reflect an unresolved V gene, and why the rest are absent is not known. In all, the sample holds about 1.1 million clones, and 70% to 80% of those were seen once. The top ten clones comprise 0.89% of the sample. The sequenced sample was memory CD4+ T cells from PBMCs. Read against the paper, the sample's cell subset or site label means: CD45RA-negative fraction. The receptors derive from a man aged 18-30 years in good health. Some clones in this sample may be carry-over from other donors' samples.

The chain combines TRBV29-1 with TRBJ2-3; tentative D call: TRBD2 (6 bases). The germline V and J ends were trimmed by 8 bases and 2 bases, with 14 bases remaining between them. The CDR3 spans 13 residues. Germline CDR1 reads SQVTM; CDR2 reads ANQGSEA. CDR3 amino acids: CSTPGAATDTQYF. In nucleotides, the CDR3 is TGCAGCACTCCGGGAGCAGCCACAGATACGCAGTATTTT.

The chain couples TRBV7-7 to TRBJ2-6; unclear D gene. The CDR3 runs to 14 residues. V was trimmed by 5 bases and J by 5 bases, leaving 10 bases between them. Germline V gene lookup returns CDR1 SSHAT and CDR2 FNYEAQ (reference sequence). The CDR3 bases are TGTGCCAGCAGCCGACAAAGTCGGGCCAACGTCCTGACTTTC. Protein sequence: CASSRQSRANVLTF.

The chain carries TRBV5-8 and TRBJ2-3; D is uncertain. This CDR3 comprises 12 residues. V was cut by 0 bases and J by 7 bases, with 6 bases left in between. CDR1 is SGHTS and CDR2 is YDEGEE in the germline V gene. The CDR3 bases are TGTGCCAGCAGCTTGGGAGCAAATACGCAGTATTTT. Translated: CASSLGANTQYF.

Only one count was recorded for this clone. This chain joins TRBV2 and TRBJ2-7; D is unresolved. The V end was cut by 7 bases, the J end by 4 bases, with 8 bases between. There are 11 residues in the CDR3. Per germline, CDR1 SNHLY and CDR2 FYNNEI. The CDR3 DNA reads as TGTGCCAGCACAGAAGGTTACGAGCAGTACTTC. It encodes CASTEGYEQYF.

This sequence joins TRBV11-2 and TRBJ2-7, with 7 bases matching TRBD1. The CDR3 is made up of 13 amino acids. Germline V CDR1 and CDR2: SGHAT, FQNNGV. V shed 5 bases, J shed 5 bases, and the junction held 6 bases outside the gene matches. CDR3 loop: CASSPDRFDEQYF. The DNA of the CDR3 is TGTGCCAGCAGCCCGGACAGGTTCGACGAGCAGTACTTC.

This chain links TRBV19 with TRBJ2-6; tentatively, D is TRBD1 (6 bases). Germline CDR1 reads LNHDA; CDR2 reads SQIVND (reference sequence). Trimming stripped 5 bases from V and 2 bases from J, with 13 bases between. The CDR3 sequence is 16 residues long. Written as DNA, the CDR3 is TGTGCCAGTAGTCTACAGGGTTTGGCTGGGGCCAACGTCCTGACTTTC. Its translation is CASSLQGLAGANVLTF. The full variable domain, its missing parts supplied by reference TRBV19 and TRBJ2-6, is DGGITQSPKYLFRKEGQNVTLSCEQNLNHDAMYWYRQDPGQGLRLIYYSQIVNDFQKGDIAEGYSVSREKKESFPLTVTSAQKNPTAFYLCASSLQGLAGANVLTFGAGSRLTVL.

The rearrangement joins TRBV6-6 to TRBJ2-7; D is undetermined. In germline, CDR1 is MNHNY, CDR2 SVGAGI (reference sequence). The CDR3 spans 12 residues. The ends were cut back, 7 bases at V and 6 bases at J, with 13 bases in the middle. CDR3 protein: CASISPGGEQYF. DNA of the CDR3: TGTGCCAGCATCTCCCCGGGTGGCGAGCAGTACTTC.

This sequence joins TRBV2 and TRBJ2-5, with D unresolved. With 6 bases removed from V and 1 base from J, the gap between germline ends came to 18 bases. The CDR3 consists of 16 residues. Germline lookup yields CDR1 SNHLY and CDR2 FYNNEI. CDR3: CASRPPRTRSQETQYF. CDR3 nucleotides: TGTGCCAGCAGACCGCCGAGGACCAGGTCCCAAGAGACCCAGTACTTC.

In this sample, this clone turned up many times. The chain recombines TRBV30 with TRBJ2-1, with D perhaps TRBD1 (6 bases). The ends were cut back, 0 bases at V and 7 bases at J, with 13 bases in the middle. Germline CDR1 reads GTSNPN; CDR2 reads SVGIG (reference sequence). This CDR3 contains 14 residues. The CDR3 reads CAWSVQGIRNEQFF. In nucleotides, the CDR3 is TGTGCCTGGAGTGTTCAGGGGATTCGGAATGAGCAGTTCTTC.

The chain uses TRBV11-2 and TRBJ2-1; a possible D gene is TRBD1 (6 bases). This CDR3 has 13 residues. V was cut by 2 bases and J by 5 bases, with 7 bases left in between. Looked up from germline, CDR1 is SGHAT and CDR2 is FQNNGV. DNA of the CDR3: TGTGCCAGCAGCTTACACAGGGACAATGAGCAGTTCTTC. This codes for CASSLHRDNEQFF.

This sequence joins TRBV4-1 and TRBJ2-2; 11 nucleotides match TRBD2. J gave up 4 bases and V 1 base, and 5 bases lay outside the gene matches. The CDR3 covers 17 residues. CDR1 is MGHRA and CDR2 is YSYEKL in the germline V gene. The CDR3 is CASSQVLAGVRTGELFF. The CDR3 DNA reads as TGCGCCAGCAGCCAAGTACTAGCGGGAGTTCGCACCGGGGAGCTGTTTTTT.

This chain links TRBV30 with TRBJ2-3; 7 bases fit TRBD1. CDR3 length: 14 amino acids. With 1 base clipped from V and 3 bases from J, the junction kept 4 bases outside the gene matches. The germline V gene has CDR1 GTSNPN and CDR2 SVGIG (reference sequence). CDR3 DNA: TGTGCCTGGAGTGGGGCAGGGGGAACAGATACGCAGTATTTT. Its translation: CAWSGAGGTDTQYF. The full variable domain, its missing parts supplied by reference TRBV30 and TRBJ2-3, is SQTIHQWPATLVQPVGSPLSLECTVEGTSNPNLYWYRQAAGRGLQLLFYSVGIGQISSEVPQNLSASRPQDRQFILSSKKLLLSDSGFYLCAWSGAGGTDTQYFGPGTRLTVL.

For this clone: The junction does not match germline at one end; this may be a read error. The rearrangement uses TRBV5-8 and TRBJ2-1, with 15 bases that match TRBD2. Germline V gene sequence: CDR1 SGHTS, CDR2 YDEGEE. The CDR3 sequence is 16 residues long. The CDR3 DNA reads TGTGCCAGCAGCGGAGCCGGGACTAGCGGGAGGAATGGGCAGTTCTTC. Translation: CASSGAGTSGRNGQFF.

The chain combines TRBV29-1 with TRBJ1-3; 7 bases fit TRBD1. V trimming: 6 bases; J trimming: 0 bases; junction bases outside the gene matches: 5. CDR1 and CDR2 from the germline V gene are SQVTM and ANQGSEA. The CDR3 runs 14 residues. The CDR3 is CSVETGSSGNTIYF. CDR3 bases: TGCAGCGTGGAGACAGGGAGCTCTGGAAACACCATATATTTT.

The V call is TRBV6-5, the J call TRBJ1-3; D is ambiguous. From germline, CDR1 is MNHEY and CDR2 SVGAGI. The CDR3 sequence is 11 residues long. Between the trimmed V and J ends, which lost 4 bases and 7 bases, there was a span of 5 bases. CDR3 region: CASSSQNTIYF. The CDR3 DNA sequence: TGTGCCAGCAGTTCCCAGAACACCATATATTTT.

This chain uses TRBV6-5 with TRBJ2-2, with D hard to call. Trimming stripped 0 bases from V and 7 bases from J, with 12 bases between. The CDR3 runs to 15 residues. CDR1 MNHEY and CDR2 SVGAGI come from the germline V gene. CDR3 residues: CASSYSFEEGGELFF. DNA of the CDR3: TGTGCCAGCAGTTACTCTTTCGAGGAAGGCGGGGAGCTGTTTTTT.

This rearrangement joins TRBV4-3 to TRBJ2-7, with a possible D match to TRBD1 (6 bases). This CDR3 comprises 16 residues. V gave up 0 bases and J gave up 1 base, with 13 bases separating them. CDR1 is LGHNA and CDR2 is YSLEER in the germline V gene. The CDR3 loop reads CASSQDWQGLSYEQYF. The CDR3 DNA reads TGCGCCAGCAGCCAAGATTGGCAGGGGCTATCCTACGAGCAGTACTTC.

The CDR3 loop is CATSREGRVGPQHF. Written as DNA, the CDR3 is TGTGCCACCAGCAGAGAGGGCAGGGTCGGGCCCCAGCATTTT. The genes are TRBV15 and TRBJ1-5, with D maybe TRBD1 (5 bases). The length of the CDR3 is 14 residues. V was cut by 0 bases and J by 9 bases, with 12 bases left in between. The germline CDR1 and CDR2 sequences are LNHNV and YYDKDF (reference sequence).

The gene calls are TRBV27 and TRBJ2-3; no clear D gene. The ends were cut back, 8 bases at V and 1 base at J, with 16 bases in the middle. The germline V gene has CDR1 MNHEY and CDR2 SMNVEV (reference sequence). CDR3 length: 15 residues. The CDR3 DNA reads TGTGCCAGCGGGCGGCCTGAACGTGGCACAGATACGCAGTATTTT. Translated: CASGRPERGTDTQYF.

The chain couples TRBV29-1 to TRBJ2-3, with D hard to call. Germline assignment: CDR1 SQVTM and CDR2 ANQGSEA. CDR3 length: 13 residues. Trimming pared 7 bases from V and 5 bases from J, leaving 16 bases between. The CDR3 DNA is TGCAGCGCCCTGACACCCAAGGAAGATACGCAGTATTTT. It encodes CSALTPKEDTQYF.

The chain links TRBV2 to TRBJ1-2; no reliable D call. Germline V gives CDR1 SNHLY, CDR2 FYNNEI. The ends were cut back, 0 bases at V and 5 bases at J, with 13 bases in the middle. CDR3 length: 15 residues. DNA for the CDR3: TGTGCCAGCAGTGAAGCGGGGAGACTCATATATGGCTACACCTTC. It yields the protein CASSEAGRLIYGYTF.

The chain recombines TRBV6-1 with TRBJ2-5; 10 positions match TRBD1. V was clipped by 3 bases and J by 4 bases; unmatched bases: 5. This CDR3 has 15 amino acids. Germline CDR1 is MNHNS and CDR2 is SASEGT. The CDR3: CASSDQTGGRETQYF. CDR3 bases: TGTGCCAGCAGTGACCAGACAGGGGGCCGAGAGACCCAGTACTTC.

This chain uses TRBV4-1 with TRBJ1-2; 8 positions match TRBD1. Losses at the gene ends were 2 bases for V and 6 bases for J; bases not matched to a gene: 17. Germline V lookup: CDR1 MGHRA, CDR2 YSYEKL. This CDR3 spans 18 amino acids. The chain's CDR3 is CASSQLPGTGVYTDGYTF. The CDR3 coding sequence is TGCGCCAGCAGCCAACTTCCCGGGACAGGAGTTTACACGGATGGCTACACCTTC.

The chain is built from TRBV25-1 and TRBJ2-7; 8 nucleotides agree with TRBD1. CDR1 and CDR2 from the germline V gene are MGHDK and SYGVNS. This CDR3 contains 18 residues. V trimming: 1 base; J trimming: 3 bases; junction bases outside the gene matches: 14. The CDR3, as DNA: TGTGCCAGCAGTGAATCAGGACAGGGTATAAGGGGAATCTACGAGCAGTACTTC. It is translated as CASSESGQGIRGIYEQYF.